The rows below give T cell receptor beta chains drawn from one sample of a study of blood T cells in healthy people across ages. One entry per CDR3 protein, called by TCRdb with MiXCR from the 5' RACE reads. Found here are about 930,000 distinct CDR3 sequences, around 29% of them singletons; the top ten hold about 10%. The data were also submitted as part of a second study, on T cells of mothers and their children.

The sample consisted of blood. The receptor source for this set is a middle-aged woman in good health. Both conserved end residues are part of each CDR3. The order of the fields is V gene, J gene, D gene, clone size, CDR3 protein, CDR3 DNA. A D gene is named only where the DNA matches it firmly. Expanded clones are given a class, and other clones once, few, many or no size at all.

TRBV10-3	TRBJ2-3	TRBD1	once	CAISGSGTGGAGTQYF	TGTGCCATCAGTGGATCCGGGACAGGGGGCGCGGGTACGCAGTATTTT
TRBV5-6	TRBJ2-2	.	few	CASSLAERANTGELFF	TGTGCCAGCAGCTTGGCCGAAAGGGCGAACACCGGGGAGCTGTTTTTT
TRBV5-1	TRBJ2-5	TRBD2	few	CASSSNVRGGAQETQYF	TGCGCCAGCAGCTCAAACGTACGCGGGGGGGCCCAGGAGACCCAGTACTTC
TRBV12-3/TRBV12-4	TRBJ2-2	.	few	CASSLAALRGPDTGELFF	TGTGCCAGCAGTTTAGCGGCCCTCAGGGGACCGGACACCGGGGAGCTGTTTTTT
TRBV28	TRBJ2-1	.	.	CASRERRGEQFF	TGTGCCAGCAGGGAGCGTCGTGGTGAGCAGTTCTTC
TRBV12-3/TRBV12-4	TRBJ2-1	.	many	CASQQFPDRNEQFF	TGTGCCAGCCAGCAGTTTCCCGACAGGAATGAGCAGTTCTTC
TRBV6-5	TRBJ2-3	TRBD2	.	CATITQRGGTDTQYF	TGTGCCACCATAACACAGCGGGGGGGCACAGATACGCAGTATTTT
TRBV20-1	TRBJ1-5	.	few	CSAPEGGSPIGNQPQHF	TGCAGTGCCCCCGAGGGAGGGAGCCCGATAGGCAATCAGCCCCAGCATTTT
TRBV4-2	TRBJ2-2	.	once	CASSSGTGELFF	TGTGCCAGCAGCTCCGGGACCGGGGAGCTGTTTTTT
TRBV6-2/TRBV6-3	TRBJ1-2	.	.	CASILQKTYGYTF	TGTGCCAGCATCCTACAGAAAACCTATGGCTACACCTTC
TRBV7-2	TRBJ1-4	TRBD1	.	CASSSVPGQGGLFF	TGTGCCAGCAGCTCCGTCCCGGGACAGGGCGGACTGTTTTTT
TRBV7-6	TRBJ1-1	TRBD1	.	CASSLGGQGILGTMNTEAFF	TGTGCCAGCAGCTTAGGGGGACAGGGAATTTTAGGGACCATGAACACTGAAGCTTTCTTT
TRBV27	TRBJ1-3	TRBD1	.	CASSLQGDGNTIYF	TGTGCCAGCAGTCTCCAGGGGGACGGAAACACCATATATTTT
TRBV12-3/TRBV12-4	TRBJ2-1	.	.	CASSFAGTKRAYNEQFF	TGTGCCAGCAGTTTCGCGGGCACAAAGAGGGCCTACAATGAGCAGTTCTTC
TRBV28	TRBJ2-4	.	once	CASSLGVRDYYNEQYF	TGTGCCAGCAGTTTAGGAGTGAGGGATTACTACAATGAGCAGTACTTC
TRBV29-1	TRBJ2-7	.	few	CSVVRAPYEQYF	TGCAGCGTTGTCAGGGCCCCCTACGAGCAGTACTTC
TRBV27	TRBJ1-4	TRBD1	.	CASRSGGEKLFF	TGTGCCAGCAGATCAGGGGGGGAAAAACTGTTTTTT
TRBV7-2	TRBJ2-7	.	few	CASSLEGLATYEQYF	TGTGCCAGCAGCTTAGAGGGGCTTGCTACCTACGAGCAGTACTTC
TRBV20-1	TRBJ1-1	.	few	CSARTSLNTEAFF	TGCAGTGCTCGGACCAGTCTGAACACTGAAGCTTTCTTT
TRBV5-1	TRBJ2-5	.	many	CASRRTRGVEETQYF	TGCGCCAGCAGGAGAACCAGGGGAGTCGAAGAGACCCAGTACTTC
TRBV7-2	TRBJ1-2	.	.	CALGGNYGYTF	TGTGCCCTCGGAGGGAACTATGGCTACACCTTC
TRBV20-1	TRBJ2-7	TRBD2	few	CSASPGLAGNEQYF	TGCAGTGCTAGTCCGGGACTAGCGGGGAATGAGCAGTACTTC
TRBV24-1	TRBJ2-3	.	.	CATSRLDTQDF	TGTGCCACCAGTAGGTTAGATACGCAGGATTTT
TRBV20-1	TRBJ1-4	.	.	CSASRLRKLFF	TGCAGTGCTAGTAGGCTGCGAAAACTGTTTTTT
TRBV27	TRBJ1-2	.	many	CASKLKGGATGYTF	TGTGCCAGCAAACTAAAGGGGGGGGCCACTGGCTACACCTTC
TRBV2	TRBJ1-2	TRBD1	.	CASRVQTGAEGYTF	TGTGCCAGCAGAGTCCAGACAGGGGCTGAGGGCTACACCTTC
TRBV29-1	TRBJ2-5	.	.	CSVELGDATQYF	TGCAGCGTTGAGTTGGGGGACGCGACCCAGTACTTC
TRBV7-2	TRBJ2-3	TRBD2	.	CASSLVILGSGSLDTQYF	TGTGCCAGCAGCTTAGTAATCCTTGGAAGCGGGAGTTTGGATACGCAGTATTTT